The 13 T cell receptor beta chains below come from one sample, sequenced in a study of T cell repertoires and HLA-DP antigens (dated by TCRdb to 2016 to 2019). Their specific antigens are unknown. Library creation used the immunoSEQ multiplex PCR assay. This immuneACCESS table, as held by TCRdb, lists in-frame sequences with V and J called but not all clones. Of the missing ones, under half trace to an unresolved V gene in checked studies; the others have no known cause. This sample has approximately 89,000 clones in its table, and more than 75% of those were observed once. The ten top clones hold about 1.8% of the sample. Sequenced material: CD4+ T cells from PBMCs. The source is a man aged 45 to 65 in good health and CMV-seronegative.

This rearrangement joins TRBV7-9 to TRBJ2-1; D unclear. The CDR3 loop spans 14 amino acids. Trimming took off 1 base at V and 4 bases at J, with 8 bases between the two ends. Germline V gene sequence: CDR1 SEHNR, CDR2 FQNEAQ (reference sequence). The CDR3 spells CASSLEQRYNEQFF. CDR3 coding DNA: TGTGCCAGCAGCTTAGAACAGAGATACAATGAGCAGTTCTTC.

Here the CDR3 reads CASSLSGGALGEQFF. For the CDR3, the DNA is TGTGCCAGCAGCTTGTCGGGGGGGGCCCTCGGTGAGCAGTTCTTC. This chain joins TRBV5-4 and TRBJ2-1, with 8 bases aligning to TRBD2. Germline assignment: CDR1 SGHNT and CDR2 YYREEE (reference sequence). This CDR3 spans 15 amino acids. The ends lost 1 base at V and 9 bases at J; junction bases unmatched: 9.

The chain is built from TRBV19 and TRBJ1-6, with 8 bases fitting TRBD1. The CDR3 extends over 15 amino acids. Per the germline V gene, CDR1 is LNHDA and CDR2 is SQIVND (reference sequence). J lost 9 bases, V lost 8 bases, and 12 bases had no gene match. CDR3 amino acids: CASGDRRSLGSPLHF. The CDR3 DNA is TGTGCCAGTGGGGACAGGAGGTCGCTCGGTTCACCCCTCCACTTT.

This chain connects TRBV6-5 to TRBJ2-1; 12 nucleotides line up with TRBD2. The germline V gene encodes CDR1 MNHEY and CDR2 SVGAGI. Trimming cost V 2 bases and J 8 bases; bases outside gene matches: 4. CDR3 length: 15 amino acids. CDR3 DNA sequence: TGTGCCAGCAGTTACCCTAGCGGGAGGGCCTATGAGCAGTTCTTC. This translates into CASSYPSGRAYEQFF.

This clone was observed a handful of times. The chain's CDR3 is CAWSAPRRDSQYNSPLHF. In DNA, the CDR3 is TGTGCCTGGAGTGCTCCACGCCGGGACAGCCAATATAATTCACCCCTCCACTTT. J is TRBJ1-6 and V is TRBV30; 7 positions agree with TRBD1. V lost 1 base, J lost 4 bases, and 13 bases stayed unmatched. This CDR3 has 18 residues. Per the germline V gene, CDR1 is GTSNPN and CDR2 is SVGIG (reference sequence).

CDR3 bases: TGTGCCAGCAGCTTGGAAAGGGGGCCAGATACGCAGTATTTT. It translates to CASSLERGPDTQYF. The chain recombines TRBV5-4 with TRBJ2-3; 7 nucleotides match TRBD1. Trimming at V came to 0 bases and at J to 4 bases, leaving 2 bases not matched to a gene. Per the germline V gene, CDR1 is SGHNT and CDR2 is YYREEE (reference sequence). The CDR3 is made up of 14 amino acids.

The gene calls are TRBV28 and TRBJ2-7; TRBD1 aligns across 9 bases. The V and J ends lost 5 bases and 4 bases, in that order; junction bases with no gene match: 12. CDR3 length: 16 amino acids. Per germline, CDR1 MDHEN and CDR2 SYDVKM. CDR3 sequence: CASSSTDGTGLYEQYF. DNA of the CDR3: TGTGCCAGCAGTAGTACTGACGGGACAGGGCTATACGAGCAGTACTTC.

This CDR3 is CATQTGSREGYTF. The CDR3 DNA follows: TGTGCCACGCAGACAGGGAGCCGGGAGGGCTACACCTTC. This rearrangement joins TRBV28 to TRBJ1-2; 7 nucleotides match TRBD1. The trim removed 10 bases at V and 8 bases at J, leaving 13 bases unmatched. Germline V lookup: CDR1 MDHEN, CDR2 SYDVKM. The CDR3 length is 13 residues.

The gene calls are TRBV7-2 and TRBJ2-2; tentatively, D is TRBD1 (5 bases). CDR3 length equals 14 residues. Between the trimmed V and J ends, which lost 2 bases and 7 bases, there was a span of 11 bases. Germline CDR1 reads SGHTA; CDR2 reads FQGNSA. The CDR3 bases are TGTGCCAGCAGCTTAAGCCAGGGAATCGGGGAGCTGTTTTTT. This sequence encodes CASSLSQGIGELFF. Variable domain in full (rest from reference TRBV7-2 and TRBJ2-2): GAGVSQSPSNKVTEKGKDVELRCDPISGHTALYWYRQSLGQGLEFLIYFQGNSAPDKSGLPSDRFSAERTGGSVSTLTIQRTQQEDSAVYLCASSLSQGIGELFFGEGSRLTVL.

As concerns this clone: The germline gene is not matched at one end of the junction; a read error may be the cause. The CDR3 spells CASSLGQGEWETQYF. The CDR3 DNA reads as TGTGCTAGCAGCTTAGGACAGGGAGAGTGGGAGACCCAGTACTTC. The chain carries TRBV7-7 and TRBJ2-5, with 8 nucleotides matching TRBD1. The CDR3 extends over 15 amino acids. Germline V CDR1 and CDR2: SSHAT, FNYEAQ (reference sequence).

This chain joins TRBV7-2 and TRBJ1-2; maybe TRBD1 (6 bases). The CDR3 spans 14 residues. Germline loops: CDR1 SGHTA, CDR2 FQGNSA. Trimming took 5 bases from V and 7 from J, leaving 17 bases between them. The CDR3 reads CASSPTGGASGYTF. The CDR3 region has the DNA TGTGCCAGCAGCCCGACGGGGGGGGCGAGTGGCTACACCTTC.

The genes are TRBV7-2 and TRBJ2-5; D is possibly TRBD2 (6 bases). The CDR3 contains 14 residues. Trimming removed 5 bases at V and 4 bases at J, with 14 bases between. In germline, CDR1 is SGHTA, CDR2 FQGNSA. The CDR3 protein is CASSPYERVETQYF. In DNA form, the CDR3 reads TGTGCCAGCAGCCCCTACGAGCGGGTAGAGACCCAGTACTTC.

V is TRBV29-1 and J is TRBJ2-1; D may correspond to TRBD1 or TRBD2 (6 bases each). The CDR3 runs 14 residues. Germline V gene data show CDR1 as SQVTM and CDR2 as ANQGSEA. The V and J ends lost 6 bases and 0 bases respectively, with 12 bases between them. As DNA, the CDR3 is TGCAGCGTAGAGGGGGGAACCTCCTACAATGAGCAGTTCTTC. Its translation: CSVEGGTSYNEQFF.